One sample yielded the 13 T cell receptor beta chains listed below, sequenced in a study of T cells in Graves' hyperthyroidism and ophthalmopathy. RNA transcripts were the template for amplifying TCR beta CDR3 regions. The HTBI primer set drove a first-round RT-PCR of the TCR CDR3. TCRdb re-called the multiplex PCR reads through MiXCR, storing one row per CDR3 protein. The sample includes a few hundred thousand distinct CDR3 sequences, roughly 15% seen only once; the top ten take 13%. The specimen was blood. Receptors originate from a woman between 35 and 50 years old with Graves' hyperthyroidism that later progressed to Graves' ophthalmopathy.

The chain recombines TRBV9 with TRBJ2-1, with a weak D call TRBD2 (6 bases). This CDR3 has 18 residues. Germline assignment: CDR1 SGDLS and CDR2 YYNGEE. V gave up 0 bases and J gave up 5 bases, with 21 bases separating them. CDR3 DNA: TGTGCCAGCAGCGTAGACCGCGGCGGGACCCTAGGTGACAATGAGCAGTTCTTC. Protein: CASSVDRGGTLGDNEQFF.

This clonotype came up many times. The chain carries TRBV28 and TRBJ1-5, with D possibly TRBD1 on 6 matching bases. The V and J ends lost 7 bases and 6 bases respectively, with 22 bases between them. This CDR3 comprises 16 residues. The germline gives CDR1 MDHEN, CDR2 SYDVKM. The CDR3 sequence is CASTSGGRGRGQPQHF. CDR3 sequence (DNA): TGTGCCAGCACCTCGGGGGGGCGCGGTAGAGGTCAGCCCCAGCATTTT. Full variable domain (outside the CDR3, taken from reference TRBV28 and TRBJ1-5): DVKVTQSSRYLVKRTGEKVFLECVQDMDHENMFWYRQDPGLGLRLIYFSYDVKMKEKGDIPEGYSVSREKKERFSLILESASTNQTSMYLCASTSGGRGRGQPQHFGDGTRLSIL.

This clonotype was detected many times. V is TRBV28 and J is TRBJ2-5; D gene uncertain. CDR1 is MDHEN and CDR2 is SYDVKM in the germline V gene. Trimming took 6 bases from V and 2 from J, leaving 10 bases between them. This CDR3 contains 13 residues. Here the CDR3 DNA reads TGTGCCAGCAGCCTCACGGCACAAGAGACCCAGTACTTC. It is translated as CASSLTAQETQYF.

In its sample, this clonotype was seen many times. The V gene is TRBV25-1, the J gene TRBJ2-1, with D unclear. Germline loops: CDR1 MGHDK, CDR2 SYGVNS. This CDR3 has 14 amino acids. Between the trimmed V and J ends, which lost 4 bases and 10 bases, there was a span of 17 bases. CDR3 sequence: CASSAPMFYKEQFF. The CDR3 region has the DNA TGTGCCAGCAGTGCCCCTATGTTTTATAAAGAGCAGTTCTTC.

This clonotype came up many times. The chain combines TRBV5-6 with TRBJ2-7; D is perhaps TRBD2 (5 bases). This CDR3 is 14 amino acids long. From germline, CDR1 is SGHDT and CDR2 YYEEEE. The V and J ends lost 4 bases and 5 bases respectively, with 16 bases between them. CDR3 in DNA: TGTGCCAGCAGCCTGTGGACTGGTTTCGACGAGCAGTACTTC. Its protein product is CASSLWTGFDEQYF.

Many counts were recorded for this clonotype. The J gene is TRBJ2-2, the V gene TRBV6-1; 7 bases are a match to TRBD1. The CDR3 is made up of 17 amino acids. With V trimmed by 5 bases and J by 3 bases, 12 bases remained unmatched. Germline V gives CDR1 MNHNS, CDR2 SASEGT. The CDR3 nucleotides read TGTGCCAGCAGTAGCCCTGGGACAGCCAGGGACACCGGGGAGCTGTTTTTT. This codes for CASSSPGTARDTGELFF.

This clonotype was seen many times. J is TRBJ2-5 and V is TRBV3-1; weak D call: TRBD2 (6 bases). The germline V and J ends were trimmed by 3 bases and 5 bases, with 16 bases remaining between them. CDR1 is LGHDT and CDR2 is YNNKEL in the germline V gene (reference sequence). The CDR3 is made up of 15 amino acids. CDR3 sequence reads: CASSHRTSGGETQYF. The DNA for the CDR3 is TGTGCCAGCAGCCACAGGACCAGCGGAGGGGAGACCCAGTACTTC.

This clonotype was recorded at least ten times. The V and J genes are TRBV11-1 and TRBJ2-5; D possibly uses TRBD1 or TRBD2 (5 bases each). The germline V and J ends were trimmed by 7 bases and 2 bases, with 20 bases remaining between them. This CDR3 has 16 residues. From germline, CDR1 is SGHAT and CDR2 FQDESV (reference sequence). This chain's CDR3 is CASKLRGRGVQETQYF. The CDR3 DNA reads as TGTGCCAGCAAATTACGAGGGAGAGGGGTACAAGAGACCCAGTACTTC.

The CDR3 bases are TGCAGCGTCATGGGGACCTACGAGCAGTACTTC. This sequence encodes CSVMGTYEQYF. The V and J genes are TRBV29-1 and TRBJ2-7; D is uncertain. Trimming left V 6 bases short and J 2 bases short, with 8 bases between. CDR3 size: 11 residues. CDR1 and CDR2 (germline): SQVTM, ANQGSEA.

V is TRBV3-1 and J is TRBJ2-1; 16 positions match TRBD2. There are 20 residues in the CDR3. Trimming cost V 5 bases and J 4 bases; bases outside gene matches: 14. Germline V lookup: CDR1 LGHDT, CDR2 YNNKEL (reference sequence). Written as DNA, the CDR3 is TGTGCCAGCAGCTCATTGGGGACTAGCGGGAGGGCCACTGGGTACAATGAGCAGTTCTTC. Its protein product is CASSSLGTSGRATGYNEQFF.

This clonotype has at least ten counts. The rearrangement joins TRBV5-1 to TRBJ2-7; 7 nucleotides agree with TRBD2. CDR3 size: 14 residues. V was clipped by 0 bases and J by 9 bases; unmatched bases: 9. The V gene's germline CDR1 is SGHRS and CDR2 YFSETQ. The CDR3 nucleotides are TGCGCCAGCAGCTTGGAGGGCGCGGGAGCGGGGCAGTACTTC. This codes for CASSLEGAGAGQYF. Using reference TRBV5-1 and TRBJ2-7 for the parts outside the CDR3, the full variable domain is KAGVTQTPRYLIKTRGQQVTLSCSPISGHRSVSWYQQTPGQGLQFLFEYFSETQRNKGNFPGRFSGRQFSNSRSEMNVSTLELGDSALYLCASSLEGAGAGQYFGPGTRLTVT.

The sample holds many counts of this clonotype. The V gene is TRBV30, the J gene TRBJ2-7; TRBD2 aligns across 10 bases. The CDR3 spans 15 residues. The germline V gene encodes CDR1 GTSNPN and CDR2 SVGIG (reference sequence). The V and J ends lost 3 bases and 1 base, in that order; junction bases with no gene match: 6. The CDR3 reads CAWSGGGLASYEQYF. Here the CDR3 DNA reads TGTGCCTGGAGCGGCGGGGGACTAGCGTCCTACGAGCAGTACTTC.

As to this clonotype: One base away lies a much larger clone, so this may be a sequencing read error. The chain carries TRBV5-1 and TRBJ2-1, with 8 bases that match TRBD2. This CDR3 contains 15 residues. Germline lookup yields CDR1 SGHRS and CDR2 YFSETQ. In DNA form, the CDR3 reads TGCCCCAGCAGTTTTAGCGGGACCTCCTACAATGAGCAGTTCTTC. This encodes CPSSFSGTSYNEQFF.